The 15 T cell receptor beta chains in this list originate from one sample, sequenced in a study of blood T cell repertoires in COVID-19. This table comes from immunoSEQ multiplex PCR, and its TCRdb copy is limited to in-frame clones, with some not included. The top ten hold roughly 21% of the sample, which has around 43,000 clones, approximately 88% seen once. Sequenced: peripheral blood. These receptor sequences come from a man aged 45-60 years with active COVID-19.

This chain uses TRBV4-1 with TRBJ2-1; weak D call: TRBD2 (5 bases). From germline, CDR1 is MGHRA and CDR2 YSYEKL. The ends were cut back, 1 base at V and 2 bases at J, with 15 bases in the middle. This CDR3 has 17 amino acids. For the CDR3, the DNA is TGCGCCAGCAGCCAAGCCCTAACGGGATACGCCTACAATGAGCAGTTCTTC. Its protein product is CASSQALTGYAYNEQFF.

The rearrangement uses TRBV18 and TRBJ2-2; 9 nucleotides align to TRBD2. The CDR3 totals 16 residues. Germline V CDR1 and CDR2: KGHSH, LQKENI. With 5 bases clipped from V and 6 bases from J, the junction kept 10 bases outside the gene matches. CDR3: CASSVGLASLSGELFF. The CDR3 DNA reads as TGTGCCAGCTCAGTCGGACTAGCGAGTTTATCCGGGGAGCTGTTTTTT.

This rearrangement joins TRBV10-3 to TRBJ1-1; tentatively, D is TRBD1 (6 bases). Germline assignment: CDR1 ENHRY and CDR2 SYGVKD. V dropped 0 bases and J dropped 10 bases, with 6 bases sitting between them. The CDR3 has 11 amino acids. Written as DNA, the CDR3 is TGTGCCATCAGTGAGTCAGGGGGAGCTTTCTTT. Its translation is CAISESGGAFF.

The chain uses TRBV3-1 (or the pseudogene TRBV3-2) and TRBJ2-3; D call uncertain. This CDR3 is built from 12 residues. Per germline, CDR1 LGHDT and CDR2 YNNKEL (reference sequence). V shed 0 bases and J shed 9 bases, with 7 bases lying between them. CDR3: CASSQDSRTQYF. The CDR3 DNA reads TGTGCCAGCAGCCAAGATTCGAGGACGCAGTATTTT.

V gene TRBV5-4 combines with J gene TRBJ2-5; TRBD2 aligns across 7 bases. CDR3 length equals 14 residues. From germline, CDR1 is SGHNT and CDR2 YYREEE (reference sequence). V shed 4 bases, J shed 5 bases, and the junction held 8 bases outside the gene matches. This CDR3 reads CASSPGRGLETQYF. CDR3 nucleotides: TGTGCCAGCAGCCCGGGGAGGGGATTGGAGACCCAGTACTTC.

This chain links TRBV6-2 or TRBV6-3 with TRBJ2-3; 9 bases map to TRBD1. The CDR3 loop spans 16 amino acids. V lost 2 bases to trimming and J lost 2 bases; unmatched junction nucleotides: 5. CDR1 and CDR2 from the germline V gene are MNHEY and SVGEGT. The CDR3, as DNA: TGTGCCAGCAGTTACGGGACAGGGACTTCCACAGATACGCAGTATTTT. This sequence encodes CASSYGTGTSTDTQYF.

This chain links TRBV5-1 with TRBJ1-3, with 8 bases matching TRBD1. From germline, CDR1 is SGHRS and CDR2 YFSETQ. Trimming cost V 4 bases and J 0 bases; bases outside gene matches: 6. The CDR3 has 16 amino acids. Here the CDR3 reads CASSGLGQVSGNTIYF. DNA of the CDR3: TGCGCCAGCAGCGGACTGGGACAGGTCTCTGGAAACACCATATATTTT.

The chain joins TRBV3-1 (or the pseudogene TRBV3-2) to TRBJ1-6; 9 nucleotides agree with TRBD1. Germline V lookup: CDR1 LGHDT, CDR2 YNNKEL (reference sequence). The CDR3 runs to 15 residues. With V trimmed by 5 bases and J by 8 bases, 7 bases remained unmatched. The CDR3 loop reads CASSFTGGSHSPLHF. As DNA, the CDR3 is TGTGCCAGCAGCTTCACAGGGGGCTCACATTCACCCCTCCACTTT.

The CDR3 loop is CASRGRQGSHEQYF. CDR3 nucleotide sequence: TGTGCCAGCAGGGGCCGACAGGGATCCCACGAGCAGTACTTC. V is TRBV6-6 and J is TRBJ2-7, with 7 nucleotides matching TRBD1. The trim removed 6 bases at V and 5 bases at J, leaving 10 bases unmatched. Germline V gene lookup returns CDR1 MNHNY and CDR2 SVGAGI (reference sequence). This CDR3 contains 14 residues.

The gene calls are TRBV2 and TRBJ2-5, with D perhaps TRBD2 (5 bases). The germline V and J ends were trimmed by 4 bases and 2 bases, with 11 bases remaining between them. The CDR3 length is 14 residues. Germline CDR1 reads SNHLY; CDR2 reads FYNNEI. As DNA, the CDR3 is TGTGCCAGCAGTGTGAGGAGGATACAAGAGACCCAGTACTTC. This translates into CASSVRRIQETQYF.

J is TRBJ2-3 and V is TRBV4-3, with 7 bases identical to TRBD1. In germline, CDR1 is LGHNA, CDR2 YSLEER. CDR3 length: 17 residues. After removal of 0 bases from V and 6 bases from J, the junction contained 12 bases not matched to a gene. The CDR3 reads CASSQEPGGAPRDTQYF. CDR3 in DNA: TGCGCCAGCAGCCAAGAACCAGGGGGAGCCCCCCGGGATACGCAGTATTTT.

The V call is TRBV7-6, the J call TRBJ2-3; 8 positions match TRBD2. CDR1 and CDR2 (germline): SGHVS, FNYEAQ. CDR3 length: 13 amino acids. J gave up 4 bases and V 3 bases, and 0 bases lay outside the gene matches. CDR3 coding DNA: TGTGCCAGCAGCTTCGGGAGGGCAGATACGCAGTATTTT. Translation: CASSFGRADTQYF.

The genes are TRBV6-5 and TRBJ1-2; no clear D gene. The germline gives CDR1 MNHEY, CDR2 SVGAGI. Trimming left V 5 bases short and J 5 bases short, with 12 bases between. The CDR3 covers 13 residues. The CDR3 loop is CASSLSEGYGYTF. DNA of the CDR3: TGTGCCAGCAGTCTCAGTGAGGGTTATGGCTACACCTTC.

This chain uses TRBV28 with TRBJ2-1, with 16 nucleotides matching TRBD2. The length of the CDR3 is 18 residues. Germline V gives CDR1 MDHEN, CDR2 SYDVKM. V shed 2 bases, J shed 10 bases, and the junction held 11 bases outside the gene matches. The CDR3 DNA reads TGTGCCAGCAGTTTAAGGGGACTAGCGGGAGGGGTACCGAGAGAGCAGTTCTTC. This codes for CASSLRGLAGGVPREQFF.

This chain links TRBV28 with TRBJ1-2, with D unresolved. The CDR3 loop spans 14 amino acids. Trimming took 3 bases from V and 2 from J, leaving 10 bases between them. Germline CDR1 is MDHEN and CDR2 is SYDVKM. As DNA, the CDR3 is TGTGCCAGCAGTTTTGATGGCGGGAACTATGGCTACACCTTC. It yields the protein CASSFDGGNYGYTF.